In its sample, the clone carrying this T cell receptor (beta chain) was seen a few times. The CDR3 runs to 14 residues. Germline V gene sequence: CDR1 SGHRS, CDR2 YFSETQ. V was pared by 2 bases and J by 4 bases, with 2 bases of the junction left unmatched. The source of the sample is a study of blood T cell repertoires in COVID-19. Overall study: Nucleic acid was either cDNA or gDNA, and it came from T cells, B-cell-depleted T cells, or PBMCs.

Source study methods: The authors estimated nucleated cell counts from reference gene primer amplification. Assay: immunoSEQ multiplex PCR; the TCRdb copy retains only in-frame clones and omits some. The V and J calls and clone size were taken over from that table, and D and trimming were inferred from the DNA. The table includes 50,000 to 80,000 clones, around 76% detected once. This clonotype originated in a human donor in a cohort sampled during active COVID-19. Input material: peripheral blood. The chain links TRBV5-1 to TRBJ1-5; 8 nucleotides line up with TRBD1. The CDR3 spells CASSLTGGNQPQHF. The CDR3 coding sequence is TGCGCCAGCAGCTTAACAGGGGGGAATCAGCCCCAGCATTTT.